The entry below gives a single TCR beta chain sequence along with its context. What it binds is not known. The method was immunoSEQ multiplex PCR; TCRdb's version includes in-frame clones alone and lacks a portion of them. The table shows approximately 160,000 clones, with 91% occurring only once. This CDR3 has 12 residues. CDR1 SEHNR and CDR2 FQNEAQ come from the germline V gene (reference sequence). V dropped 2 bases and J dropped 4 bases, with 3 bases sitting between them. These data are taken from a study of cytomegalovirus exposure and HLA in healthy donors. Study outcomes and limitations: Rarity characterized most TCR sequences, yet some public TCRs appeared in many donors. According to a subsequent analysis, TCR clusters identified in the first cohort showed a tendency to co-occur across the 120 or so validation repertoires. Listed as cytomegalovirus-associated were 150 to 200 TCR beta chains.

The donors were part of the validation cohort, which consisted of more than 90 subjects and was separate from the first cohort of 670 or so subjects. This sequence originates from a woman between 18 and 30 years old in good health and CMV-seropositive. The chain is built from TRBV7-9 and TRBJ2-1, with unresolved D. Sequencing used PBMCs. The CDR3, as DNA: TGTGCCAGCAGCTTAATATACAATGAGCAGTTCTTC. Protein: CASSLIYNEQFF.